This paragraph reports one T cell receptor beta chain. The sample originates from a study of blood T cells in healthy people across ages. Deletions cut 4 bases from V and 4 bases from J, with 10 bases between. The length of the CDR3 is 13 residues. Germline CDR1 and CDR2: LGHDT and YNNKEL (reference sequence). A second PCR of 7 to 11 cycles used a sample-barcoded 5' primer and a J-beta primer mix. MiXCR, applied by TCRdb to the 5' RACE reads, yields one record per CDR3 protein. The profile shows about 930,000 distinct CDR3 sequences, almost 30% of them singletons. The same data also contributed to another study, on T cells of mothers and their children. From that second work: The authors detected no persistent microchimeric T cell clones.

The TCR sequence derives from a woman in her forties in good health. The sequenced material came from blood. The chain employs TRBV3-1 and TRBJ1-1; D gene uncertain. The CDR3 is CASSLITSTEAFF. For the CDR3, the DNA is TGTGCCAGCAGCCTAATTACTTCCACTGAAGCTTTCTTT.